The T cell receptor (beta chain) under discussion was sequenced for a study of early T cells in non-severe SARS-CoV-2 infection. Study-level points and caveats: A preference for anti-spike CD8 responses marked VDJdb matching, which missed private and CD4 specificities.

TCRdb re-analysed the 5' RACE reads in MiXCR, keeping a single row per CDR3 protein. The table lists approximately 37,000 distinct CDR3 sequences, 5.4% of them singletons. The CDR3 is 15 residues long. CDR1 is DFQATT and CDR2 is SNEGSKA in the germline V gene (reference sequence). After removal of 3 bases from V and 0 bases from J, the junction contained 6 bases not matched to a gene. This clonotype is medium-sized by share. What it binds is not known. The specimen comprised whole blood, sampled at baseline. The source is an adult who was a healthcare worker with PCR-confirmed SARS-CoV-2 infection or an uninfected control (not recorded which). The V call is TRBV20-1, the J call TRBJ1-1, with TRBD1 matching over 8 bases. CDR3 region: CSASYQGAVNTEAFF. CDR3 nucleotide sequence: TGCAGTGCTAGTTACCAGGGGGCAGTGAACACTGAAGCTTTCTTT.